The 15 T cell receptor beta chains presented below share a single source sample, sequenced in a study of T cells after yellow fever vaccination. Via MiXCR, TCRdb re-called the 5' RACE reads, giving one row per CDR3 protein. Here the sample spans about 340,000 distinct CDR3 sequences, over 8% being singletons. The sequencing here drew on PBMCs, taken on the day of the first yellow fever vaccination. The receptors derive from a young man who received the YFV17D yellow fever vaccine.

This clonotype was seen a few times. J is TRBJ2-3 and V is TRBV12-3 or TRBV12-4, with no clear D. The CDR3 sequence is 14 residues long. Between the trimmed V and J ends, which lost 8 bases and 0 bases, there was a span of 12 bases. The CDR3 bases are TGTGCCAGCTGCGGCCAGTCTAGCACAGATACGCAGTATTTT. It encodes CASCGQSSTDTQYF.

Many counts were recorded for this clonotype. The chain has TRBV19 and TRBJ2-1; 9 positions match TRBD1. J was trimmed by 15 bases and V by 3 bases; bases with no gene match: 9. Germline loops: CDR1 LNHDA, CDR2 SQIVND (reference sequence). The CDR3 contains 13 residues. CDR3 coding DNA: TGTGCCAGTAGTATTGGCTCCGGGACAGGGTCGTTCTTC. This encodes CASSIGSGTGSFF.

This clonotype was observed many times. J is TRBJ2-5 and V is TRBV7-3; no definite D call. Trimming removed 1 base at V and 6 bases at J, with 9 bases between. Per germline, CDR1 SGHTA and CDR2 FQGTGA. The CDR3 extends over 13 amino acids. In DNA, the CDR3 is TGTGCCAGCAGCTTAATAAAGGAAAAGACCCAGTACTTC. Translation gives CASSLIKEKTQYF. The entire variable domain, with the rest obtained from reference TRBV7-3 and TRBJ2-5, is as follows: GAGVSQTPSNKVTEKGKYVELRCDPISGHTALYWYRQSLGQGPEFLIYFQGTGAADDSGLPNDRFFAVRPEGSVSTLKIQRTERGDSAVYLCASSLIKEKTQYFGPGTRLLVL.

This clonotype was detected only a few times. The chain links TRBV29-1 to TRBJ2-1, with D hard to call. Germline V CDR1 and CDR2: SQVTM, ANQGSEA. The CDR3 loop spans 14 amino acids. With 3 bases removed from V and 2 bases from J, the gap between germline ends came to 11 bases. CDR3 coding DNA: TGCAGCGTTGACAGATCACAGACCTACAATGAGCAGTTCTTC. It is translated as CSVDRSQTYNEQFF.

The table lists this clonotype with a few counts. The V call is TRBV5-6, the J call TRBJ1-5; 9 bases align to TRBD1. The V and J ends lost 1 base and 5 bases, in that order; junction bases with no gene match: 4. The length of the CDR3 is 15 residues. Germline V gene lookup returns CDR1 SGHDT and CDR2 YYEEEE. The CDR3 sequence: CASSLRGQGDQPQHF. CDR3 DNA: TGTGCCAGCAGCTTGAGGGGACAGGGTGATCAGCCCCAGCATTTT.

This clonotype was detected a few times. The CDR3 loop is CASSLYERGGEDTQYF. CDR3 sequence (DNA): TGTGCCAGCAGCTTATACGAGCGGGGGGGTGAAGATACGCAGTATTTT. V gene TRBV7-2 combines with J gene TRBJ2-3; TRBD2 matches at 10 bases. Germline V CDR1 and CDR2: SGHTA, FQGNSA. After removal of 2 bases from V and 5 bases from J, the junction contained 7 bases not matched to a gene. The CDR3 covers 16 residues.

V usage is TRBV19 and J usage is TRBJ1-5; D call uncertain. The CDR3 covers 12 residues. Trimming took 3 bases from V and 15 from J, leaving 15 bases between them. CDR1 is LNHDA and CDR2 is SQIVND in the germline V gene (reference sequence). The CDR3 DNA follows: TGTGCCAGTAGTATCCCCCCCGGCCCGGGGCATTTT. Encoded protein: CASSIPPGPGHF.

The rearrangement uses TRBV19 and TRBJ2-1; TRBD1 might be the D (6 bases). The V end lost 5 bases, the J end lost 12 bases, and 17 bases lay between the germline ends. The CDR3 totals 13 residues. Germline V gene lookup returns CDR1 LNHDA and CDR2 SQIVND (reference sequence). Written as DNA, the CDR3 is TGTGCCAGTAGTGTCACAGGGACCTTGTGGCAGTTCTTC. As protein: CASSVTGTLWQFF.

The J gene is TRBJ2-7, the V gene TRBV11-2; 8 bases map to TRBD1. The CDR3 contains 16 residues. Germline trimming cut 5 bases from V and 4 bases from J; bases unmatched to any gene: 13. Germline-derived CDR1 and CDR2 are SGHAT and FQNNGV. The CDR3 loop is CASSPVARQGSYEQYF. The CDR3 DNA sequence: TGTGCCAGCAGCCCAGTAGCCCGACAGGGGTCTTACGAGCAGTACTTC.

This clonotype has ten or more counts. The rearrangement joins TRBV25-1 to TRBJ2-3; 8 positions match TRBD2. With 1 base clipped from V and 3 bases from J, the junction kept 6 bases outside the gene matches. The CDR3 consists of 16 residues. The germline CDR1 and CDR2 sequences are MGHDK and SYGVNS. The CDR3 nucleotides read TGTGCCAGCAGTGAATCACGGCGGGGGGTAACAGATACGCAGTATTTT. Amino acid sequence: CASSESRRGVTDTQYF.

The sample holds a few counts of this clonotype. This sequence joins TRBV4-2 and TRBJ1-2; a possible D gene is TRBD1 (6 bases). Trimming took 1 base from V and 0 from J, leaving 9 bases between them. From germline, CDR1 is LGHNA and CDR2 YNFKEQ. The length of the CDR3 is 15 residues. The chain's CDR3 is CASSQAGASNYGYTF. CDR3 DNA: TGTGCCAGCAGCCAAGCAGGGGCCTCTAACTATGGCTACACCTTC.

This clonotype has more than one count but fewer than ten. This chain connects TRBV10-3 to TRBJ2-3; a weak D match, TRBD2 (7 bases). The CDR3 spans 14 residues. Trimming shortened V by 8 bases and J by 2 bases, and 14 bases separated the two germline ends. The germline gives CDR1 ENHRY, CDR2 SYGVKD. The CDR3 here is CAIARGAPTDTQYF. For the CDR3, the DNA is TGTGCCATCGCCCGGGGGGCGCCCACAGATACGCAGTATTTT.

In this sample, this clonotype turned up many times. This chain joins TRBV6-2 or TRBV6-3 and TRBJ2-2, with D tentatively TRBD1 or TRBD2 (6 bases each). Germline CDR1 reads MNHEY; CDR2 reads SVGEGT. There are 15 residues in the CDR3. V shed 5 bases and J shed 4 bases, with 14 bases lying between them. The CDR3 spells CASSTPGGGTGELFF. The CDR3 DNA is TGTGCCAGCAGTACTCCCGGAGGGGGCACCGGGGAGCTGTTTTTT.

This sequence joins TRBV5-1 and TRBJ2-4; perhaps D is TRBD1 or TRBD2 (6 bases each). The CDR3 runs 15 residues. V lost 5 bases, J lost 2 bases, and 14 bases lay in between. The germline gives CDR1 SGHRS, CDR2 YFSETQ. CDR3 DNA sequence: TGCGCCAGCAGTGATGGGGGGCCTTCCAAAAACATTCAGTACTTC. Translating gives CASSDGGPSKNIQYF.

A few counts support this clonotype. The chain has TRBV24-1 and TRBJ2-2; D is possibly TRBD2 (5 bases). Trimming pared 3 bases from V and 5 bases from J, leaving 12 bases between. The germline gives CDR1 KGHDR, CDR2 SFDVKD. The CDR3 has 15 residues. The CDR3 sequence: CATSDRWELTGELFF. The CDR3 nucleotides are TGTGCCACCAGTGATAGATGGGAGCTTACCGGGGAGCTGTTTTTT.